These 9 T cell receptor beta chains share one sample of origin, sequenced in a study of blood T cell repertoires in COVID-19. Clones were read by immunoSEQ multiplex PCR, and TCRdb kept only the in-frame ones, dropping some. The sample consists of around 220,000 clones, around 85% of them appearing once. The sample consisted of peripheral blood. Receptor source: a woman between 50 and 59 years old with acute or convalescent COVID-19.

The DNA of the CDR3 is TGTGCCAGCAGCCCCCAGGGGCGCGGGTCAGATACGCAGTATTTT. This translates into CASSPQGRGSDTQYF. V gene TRBV5-6 combines with J gene TRBJ2-3, with D possibly matching TRBD1 (6 bases). The length of the CDR3 is 15 residues. CDR1 and CDR2 (germline): SGHDT, YYEEEE. V was cut by 4 bases and J by 4 bases, with 16 bases left in between.

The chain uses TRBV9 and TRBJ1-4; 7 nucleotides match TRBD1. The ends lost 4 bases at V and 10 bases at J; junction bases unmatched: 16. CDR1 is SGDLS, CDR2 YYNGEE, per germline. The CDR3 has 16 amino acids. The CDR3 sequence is CASSPGGGPLSGKLFF. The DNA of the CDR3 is TGTGCCAGCAGCCCAGGAGGGGGCCCCCTGAGTGGAAAACTGTTTTTT.

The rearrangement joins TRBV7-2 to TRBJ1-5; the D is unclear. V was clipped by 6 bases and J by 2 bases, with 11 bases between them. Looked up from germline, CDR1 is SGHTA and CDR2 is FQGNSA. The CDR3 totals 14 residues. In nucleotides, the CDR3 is TGTGCCAGCAGTTACGACGGGGGCAATCAGCCCCAGCATTTT. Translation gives CASSYDGGNQPQHF.

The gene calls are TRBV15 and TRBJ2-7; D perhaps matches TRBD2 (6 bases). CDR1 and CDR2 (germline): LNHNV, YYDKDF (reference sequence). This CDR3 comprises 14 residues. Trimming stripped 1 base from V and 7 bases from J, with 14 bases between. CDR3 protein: CATSRGGEEGEQYF. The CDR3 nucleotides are TGTGCCACCAGCAGAGGAGGGGAGGAAGGGGAGCAGTACTTC.

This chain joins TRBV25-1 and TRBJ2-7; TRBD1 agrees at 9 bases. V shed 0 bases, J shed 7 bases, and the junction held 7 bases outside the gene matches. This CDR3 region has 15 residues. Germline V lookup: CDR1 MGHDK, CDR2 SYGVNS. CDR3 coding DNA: TGTGCCAGCAGTGAATACCAGGGACAGGGTGAGGAGCAGTACTTC. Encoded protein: CASSEYQGQGEEQYF.

The CDR3 DNA reads TGTGCCAGCAGCTTCATCACAGCACAGTACGATACGCAGTATTTT. It is translated as CASSFITAQYDTQYF. This sequence joins TRBV7-2 and TRBJ2-3, with D unclear. Germline V gene sequence: CDR1 SGHTA, CDR2 FQGNSA. The CDR3 totals 15 residues. Trimming took 3 bases from V and 6 from J, leaving 16 bases between them.

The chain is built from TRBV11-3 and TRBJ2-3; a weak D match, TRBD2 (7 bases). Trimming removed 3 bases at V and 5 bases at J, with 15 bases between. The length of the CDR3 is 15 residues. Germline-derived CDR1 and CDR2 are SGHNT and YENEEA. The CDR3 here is CASSFIGGLGDTQYF. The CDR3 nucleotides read TGTGCCAGCAGCTTCATCGGGGGGCTTGGAGATACGCAGTATTTT.

The CDR3 nucleotides are TGCGCCAGCAGTGAAGCTACTAAGTCAGAGACCCAGTACTTC. This codes for CASSEATKSETQYF. The chain combines TRBV10-1 with TRBJ2-5, with unresolved D. The germline V gene has CDR1 WNHNN and CDR2 SYGVQD (reference sequence). This CDR3 has 14 residues. V was shortened by 3 bases and J by 4 bases, with 12 bases between the two germline ends.

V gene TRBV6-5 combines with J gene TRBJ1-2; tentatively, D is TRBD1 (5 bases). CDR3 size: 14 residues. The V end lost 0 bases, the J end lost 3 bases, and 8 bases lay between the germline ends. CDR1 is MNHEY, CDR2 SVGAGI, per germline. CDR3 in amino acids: CASSYSPRDYGYTF. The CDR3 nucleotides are TGTGCCAGCAGTTACTCACCCAGGGACTATGGCTACACCTTC.